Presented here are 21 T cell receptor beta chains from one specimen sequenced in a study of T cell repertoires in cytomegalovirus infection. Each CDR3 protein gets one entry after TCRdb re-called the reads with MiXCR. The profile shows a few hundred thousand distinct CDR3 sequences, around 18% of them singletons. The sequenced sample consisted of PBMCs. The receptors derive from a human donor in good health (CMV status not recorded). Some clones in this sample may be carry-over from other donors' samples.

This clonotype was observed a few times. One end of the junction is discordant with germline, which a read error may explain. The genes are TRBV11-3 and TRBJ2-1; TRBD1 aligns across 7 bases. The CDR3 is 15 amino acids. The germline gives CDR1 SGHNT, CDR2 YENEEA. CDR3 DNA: TGTGCCAGCAGCCTACAGGGGACCTCCGACAATGAGCAGTTCTTC. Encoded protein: CASSLQGTSDNEQFF.

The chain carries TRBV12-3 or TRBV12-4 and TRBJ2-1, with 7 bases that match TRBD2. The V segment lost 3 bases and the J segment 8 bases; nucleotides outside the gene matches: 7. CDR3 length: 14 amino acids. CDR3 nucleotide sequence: TGTGCCAGCAGTTTTGTGGGAGGGAGAGATGAGCAGTTCTTC. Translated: CASSFVGGRDEQFF.

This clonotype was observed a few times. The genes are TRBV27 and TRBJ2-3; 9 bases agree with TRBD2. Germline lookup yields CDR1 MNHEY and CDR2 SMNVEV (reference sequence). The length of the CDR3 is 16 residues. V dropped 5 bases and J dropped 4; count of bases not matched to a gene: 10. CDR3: CASSPNSGGWADTQYF. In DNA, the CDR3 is TGTGCCAGCAGTCCGAATAGCGGGGGTTGGGCAGATACGCAGTATTTT.

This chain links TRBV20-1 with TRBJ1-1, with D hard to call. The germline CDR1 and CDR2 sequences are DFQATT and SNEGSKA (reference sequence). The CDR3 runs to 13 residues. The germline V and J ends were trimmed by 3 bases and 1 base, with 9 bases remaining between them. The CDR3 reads CSARASTNTEAFF. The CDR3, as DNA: TGCAGTGCTAGGGCCAGTACGAACACTGAAGCTTTCTTT.

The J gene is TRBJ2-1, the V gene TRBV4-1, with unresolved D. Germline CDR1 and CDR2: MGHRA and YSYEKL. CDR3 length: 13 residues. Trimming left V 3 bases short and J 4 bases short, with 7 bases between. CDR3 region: CASSQGFYNEQFF. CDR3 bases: TGCGCCAGCAGCCAGGGCTTTTACAATGAGCAGTTCTTC.

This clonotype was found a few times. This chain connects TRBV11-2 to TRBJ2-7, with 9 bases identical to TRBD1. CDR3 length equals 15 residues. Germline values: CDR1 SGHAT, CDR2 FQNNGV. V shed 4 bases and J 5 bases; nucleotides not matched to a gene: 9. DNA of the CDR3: TGTGCCAGCAGCTGGAGGGGGGACAGGGCTCACGAGCAGTACTTC. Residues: CASSWRGDRAHEQYF.

CDR3: CASMGSTYNEQFF. The CDR3 DNA follows: TGTGCCAGCATGGGTAGCACGTACAATGAGCAGTTCTTC. This chain links TRBV11-2 with TRBJ2-1, with no clear D. Germline CDR1 reads SGHAT; CDR2 reads FQNNGV. The CDR3 sequence is 13 residues long. The V end was cut by 7 bases, the J end by 4 bases, with 11 bases between.

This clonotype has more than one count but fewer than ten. CDR3 region: CASSTKARLAGQNEQFF. The CDR3 DNA sequence: TGTGCCAGTAGTACCAAGGCTCGACTAGCGGGGCAAAATGAGCAGTTCTTC. The chain uses TRBV19 and TRBJ2-1; 11 nucleotides agree with TRBD2. CDR1 and CDR2 from the germline V gene are LNHDA and SQIVND (reference sequence). V lost 4 bases and J lost 7; bases outside the gene matches: 12. The CDR3 sequence is 17 residues long.

CDR3 nucleotides: TGTGCCACCAGTGATGTTCAGGGGGCAGGGGAGACCCAGTACTTC. It yields the protein CATSDVQGAGETQYF. The V and J genes are TRBV24-1 and TRBJ2-5; TRBD1 agrees at 8 bases. Germline-derived CDR1 and CDR2 are KGHDR and SFDVKD. This CDR3 spans 15 amino acids. The junction had 7 bases not matched to a gene; V was cut back by 3 bases and J by 5 bases.

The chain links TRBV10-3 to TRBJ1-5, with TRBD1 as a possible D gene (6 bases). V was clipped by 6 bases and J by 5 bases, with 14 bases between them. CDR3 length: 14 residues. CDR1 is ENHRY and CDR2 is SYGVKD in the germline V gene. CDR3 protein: CAISDARGDQPQHF. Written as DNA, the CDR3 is TGTGCCATCAGCGACGCCAGGGGAGATCAGCCCCAGCATTTT.

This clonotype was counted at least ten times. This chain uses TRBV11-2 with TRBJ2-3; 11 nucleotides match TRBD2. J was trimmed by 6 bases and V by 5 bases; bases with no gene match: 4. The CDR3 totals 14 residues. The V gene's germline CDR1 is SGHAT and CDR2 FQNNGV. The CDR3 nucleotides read TGTGCCAGCAGCATTAGCGGGGGGGGGGATACGCAGTATTTT. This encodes CASSISGGGDTQYF.

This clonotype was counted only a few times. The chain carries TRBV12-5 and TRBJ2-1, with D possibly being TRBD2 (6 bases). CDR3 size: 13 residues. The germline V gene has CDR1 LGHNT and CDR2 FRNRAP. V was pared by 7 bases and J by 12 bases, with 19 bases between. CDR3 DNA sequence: TGTGCTAGTGCCTCGTCTGGGGCGGGGAGGCAGTTCTTC. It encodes CASASSGAGRQFF.

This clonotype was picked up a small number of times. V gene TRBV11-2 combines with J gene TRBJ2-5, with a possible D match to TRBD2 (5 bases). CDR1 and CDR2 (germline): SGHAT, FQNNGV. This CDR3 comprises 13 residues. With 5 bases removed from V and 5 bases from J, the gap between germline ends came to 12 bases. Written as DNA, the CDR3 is TGTGCCAGCAGCCCAAGCGGCTGGGAGACCCAGTACTTC. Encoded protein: CASSPSGWETQYF.

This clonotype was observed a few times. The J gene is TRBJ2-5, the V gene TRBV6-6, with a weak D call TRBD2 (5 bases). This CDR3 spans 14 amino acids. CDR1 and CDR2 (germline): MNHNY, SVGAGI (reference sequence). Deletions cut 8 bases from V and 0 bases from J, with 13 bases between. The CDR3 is CASGRALYQETQYF. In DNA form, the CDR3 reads TGTGCCAGCGGGCGGGCCCTGTACCAAGAGACCCAGTACTTC.

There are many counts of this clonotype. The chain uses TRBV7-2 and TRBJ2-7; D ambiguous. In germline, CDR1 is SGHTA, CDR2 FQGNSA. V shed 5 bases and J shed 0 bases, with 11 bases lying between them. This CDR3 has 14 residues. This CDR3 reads CASSPLRSSYEQYF. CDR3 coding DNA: TGTGCCAGCAGCCCTCTACGGAGCTCCTACGAGCAGTACTTC. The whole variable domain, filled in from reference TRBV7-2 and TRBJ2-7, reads GAGVSQSPSNKVTEKGKDVELRCDPISGHTALYWYRQSLGQGLEFLIYFQGNSAPDKSGLPSDRFSAERTGGSVSTLTIQRTQQEDSAVYLCASSPLRSSYEQYFGPGTRLTVT.

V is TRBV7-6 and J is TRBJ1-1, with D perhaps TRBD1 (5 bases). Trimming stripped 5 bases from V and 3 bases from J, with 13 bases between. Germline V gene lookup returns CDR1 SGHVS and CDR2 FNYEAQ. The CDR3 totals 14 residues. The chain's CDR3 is CASSGRWGYTEAFF. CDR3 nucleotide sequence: TGTGCCAGCAGCGGGCGATGGGGGTACACTGAAGCTTTCTTT.

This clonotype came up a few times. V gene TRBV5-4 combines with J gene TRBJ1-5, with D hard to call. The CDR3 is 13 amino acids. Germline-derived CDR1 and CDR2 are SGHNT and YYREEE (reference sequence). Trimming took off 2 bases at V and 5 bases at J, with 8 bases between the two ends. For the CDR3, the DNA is TGTGCCAGCAGCTTCGATGGCGATCAGCCCCAGCATTTT. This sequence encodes CASSFDGDQPQHF.

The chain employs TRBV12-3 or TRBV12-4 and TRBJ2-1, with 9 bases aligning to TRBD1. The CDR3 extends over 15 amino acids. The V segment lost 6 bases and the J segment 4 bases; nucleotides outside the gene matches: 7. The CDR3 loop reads CASRTGTGRYNEQFF. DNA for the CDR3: TGTGCCAGCAGGACCGGGACAGGGAGGTACAATGAGCAGTTCTTC.

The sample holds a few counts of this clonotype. The CDR3 protein is CASTALSYEQYF. As DNA, the CDR3 is TGTGCCAGCACCGCTCTCTCCTACGAGCAGTACTTC. The V call is TRBV6-1, the J call TRBJ2-7; no reliable D call. CDR1 MNHNS and CDR2 SASEGT come from the germline V gene. The CDR3 extends over 12 amino acids. Between the trimmed V and J ends, which lost 7 bases and 0 bases, there was a span of 7 bases.

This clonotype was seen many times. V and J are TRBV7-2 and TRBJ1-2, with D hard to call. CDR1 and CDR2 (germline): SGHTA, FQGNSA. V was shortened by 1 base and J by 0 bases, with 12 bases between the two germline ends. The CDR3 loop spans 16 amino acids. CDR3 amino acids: CASSLVGGATNYGYTF. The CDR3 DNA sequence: TGTGCCAGCAGCTTAGTCGGCGGAGCAACTAACTATGGCTACACCTTC.

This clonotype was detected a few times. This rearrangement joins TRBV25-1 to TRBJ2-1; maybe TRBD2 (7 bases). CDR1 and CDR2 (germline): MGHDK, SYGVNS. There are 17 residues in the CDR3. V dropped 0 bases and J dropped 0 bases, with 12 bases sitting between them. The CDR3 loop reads CASSEYRGGDSYNEQFF. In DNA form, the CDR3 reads TGTGCCAGCAGTGAATATCGAGGGGGGGACTCCTACAATGAGCAGTTCTTC.